This T cell receptor (beta chain) was sequenced during a study of T cells in Graves' hyperthyroidism and ophthalmopathy. This CDR3 contains 15 residues. V lost 5 bases and J lost 4; bases outside the gene matches: 7. Germline CDR1 SGHAT, CDR2 FQNNGV. Clinical symptoms, serum thyroxine, TRAb, thyroid ultrasound and orbital computed tomography established diagnosis. When hyperthyroidism was first diagnosed, the blood sample was taken, preceding any ophthalmopathy symptoms. Study findings and constraints: Most clonotypes expanded in the thyroid (above 0.001) were also present in blood.

Turning to this clonotype: Its target is unknown.

TCR beta CDR3 regions were amplified from RNA transcripts. The HTBI primer set was used in a first-round RT-PCR of the TCR CDR3. TCRdb passed the multiplex PCR reads through MiXCR, listing each CDR3 protein once. The sample has a few hundred thousand distinct CDR3 sequences, over 11% seen once. Sequenced sample: blood. J is TRBJ2-5 and V is TRBV11-2; 10 bases fit TRBD2. This TCR was sampled from a woman aged 25 to 45 with Graves' hyperthyroidism that later progressed to Graves' ophthalmopathy. CDR3 loop: CASSPTTSGRETQYF. In DNA form, the CDR3 reads TGTGCCAGCAGCCCCACGACTAGCGGGCGAGAGACCCAGTACTTC.